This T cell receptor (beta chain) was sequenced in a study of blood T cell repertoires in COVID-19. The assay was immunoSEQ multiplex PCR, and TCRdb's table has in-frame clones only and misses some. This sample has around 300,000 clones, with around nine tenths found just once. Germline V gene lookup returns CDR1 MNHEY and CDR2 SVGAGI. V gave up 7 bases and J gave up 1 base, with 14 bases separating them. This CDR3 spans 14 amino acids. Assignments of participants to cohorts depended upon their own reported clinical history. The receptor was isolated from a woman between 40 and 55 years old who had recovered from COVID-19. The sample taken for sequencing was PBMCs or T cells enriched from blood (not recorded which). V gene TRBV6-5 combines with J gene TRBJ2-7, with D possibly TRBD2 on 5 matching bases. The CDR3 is CASTNSGPSYEQYF. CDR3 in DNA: TGTGCCAGCACCAACAGCGGCCCTTCCTACGAGCAGTACTTC.